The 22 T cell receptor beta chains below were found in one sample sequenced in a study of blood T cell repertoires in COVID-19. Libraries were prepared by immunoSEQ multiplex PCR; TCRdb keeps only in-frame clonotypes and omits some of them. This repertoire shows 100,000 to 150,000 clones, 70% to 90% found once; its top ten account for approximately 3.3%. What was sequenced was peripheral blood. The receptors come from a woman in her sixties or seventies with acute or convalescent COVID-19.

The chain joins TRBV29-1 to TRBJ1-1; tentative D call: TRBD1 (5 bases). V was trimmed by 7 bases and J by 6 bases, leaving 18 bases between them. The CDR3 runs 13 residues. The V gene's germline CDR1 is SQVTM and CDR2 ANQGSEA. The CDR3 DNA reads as TGCAGCGCCCGGTCGCAAGGGGTCCCTGAAGCTTTCTTT. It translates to CSARSQGVPEAFF.

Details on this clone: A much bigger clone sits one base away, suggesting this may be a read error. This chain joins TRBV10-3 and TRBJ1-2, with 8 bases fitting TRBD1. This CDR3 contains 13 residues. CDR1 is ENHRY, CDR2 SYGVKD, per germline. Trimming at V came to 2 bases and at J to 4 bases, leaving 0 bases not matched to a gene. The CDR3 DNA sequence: TGTGCCATCAGTGAGGGACAGGGCTATGGCTACACCTTC. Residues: CAISEGQGYGYTF.

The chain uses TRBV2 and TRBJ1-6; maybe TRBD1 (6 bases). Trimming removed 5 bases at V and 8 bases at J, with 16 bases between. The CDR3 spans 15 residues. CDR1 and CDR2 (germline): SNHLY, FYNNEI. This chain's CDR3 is CASSSGAVWDSPLHF. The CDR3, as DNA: TGTGCCAGCAGTTCAGGGGCAGTATGGGATTCACCCCTCCACTTT. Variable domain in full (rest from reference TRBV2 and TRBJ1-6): EPEVTQTPSHQVTQMGQEVILRCVPISNHLYFYWYRQILGQKVEFLVSFYNNEISEKSEIFDDQFSVERPDGSNFTLKIRSTKLEDSAMYFCASSSGAVWDSPLHFGNGTRLTVT.

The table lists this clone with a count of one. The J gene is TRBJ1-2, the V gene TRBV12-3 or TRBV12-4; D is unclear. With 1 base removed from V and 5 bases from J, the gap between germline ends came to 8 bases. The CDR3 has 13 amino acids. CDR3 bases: TGTGCCAGCAGTTTAGGGTTTAGTTATGGCTACACCTTC. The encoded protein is CASSLGFSYGYTF.

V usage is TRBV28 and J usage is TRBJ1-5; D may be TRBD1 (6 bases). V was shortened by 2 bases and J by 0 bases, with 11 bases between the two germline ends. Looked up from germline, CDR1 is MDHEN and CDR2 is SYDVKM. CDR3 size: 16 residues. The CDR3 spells CASSLLQGISNQPQHF. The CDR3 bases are TGTGCCAGCAGTTTACTCCAGGGGATTAGCAATCAGCCCCAGCATTTT.

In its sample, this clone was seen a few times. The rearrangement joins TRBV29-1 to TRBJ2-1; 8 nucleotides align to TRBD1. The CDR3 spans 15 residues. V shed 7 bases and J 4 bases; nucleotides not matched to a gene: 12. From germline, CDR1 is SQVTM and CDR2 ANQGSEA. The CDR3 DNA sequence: TGCAGCGGTCGGGGTGGGGACAGGAGATACAATGAGCAGTTCTTC. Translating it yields CSGRGGDRRYNEQFF.

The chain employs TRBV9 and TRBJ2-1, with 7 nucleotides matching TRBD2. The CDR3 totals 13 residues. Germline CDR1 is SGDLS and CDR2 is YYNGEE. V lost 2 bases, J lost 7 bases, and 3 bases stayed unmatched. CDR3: CASSVRERNEQFF. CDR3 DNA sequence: TGTGCCAGCAGCGTGCGGGAGCGAAATGAGCAGTTCTTC. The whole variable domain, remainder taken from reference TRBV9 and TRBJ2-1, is DSGVTQTPKHLITATGQRVTLRCSPRSGDLSVYWYQQSLDQGLQFLIQYYNGEERAKGNILERFSAQQFPDLHSELNLSSLELGDSALYFCASSVRERNEQFFGPGTRLTVL.

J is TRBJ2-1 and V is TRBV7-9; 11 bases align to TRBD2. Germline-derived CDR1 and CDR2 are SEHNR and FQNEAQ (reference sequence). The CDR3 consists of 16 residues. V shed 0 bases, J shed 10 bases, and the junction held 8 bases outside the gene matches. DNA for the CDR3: TGTGCCAGCAGCTTAGCGAAGACTAGCGGGGTGGTGGAGCAGTTCTTC. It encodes CASSLAKTSGVVEQFF. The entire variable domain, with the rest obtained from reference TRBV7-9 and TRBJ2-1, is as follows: DTGVSQNPRHKITKRGQNVTFRCDPISEHNRLYWYRQTLGQGPEFLTYFQNEAQLEKSRLLSDRFSAERPKGSFSTLEIQRTEQGDSAMYLCASSLAKTSGVVEQFFGPGTRLTVL.

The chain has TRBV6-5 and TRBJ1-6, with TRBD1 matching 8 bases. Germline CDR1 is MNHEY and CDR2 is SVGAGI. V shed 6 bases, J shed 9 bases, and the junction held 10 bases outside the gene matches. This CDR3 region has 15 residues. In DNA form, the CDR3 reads TGTGCCAGCAGCCAGGACAGGGAAGCGGGTTCACCCCTCCACTTT. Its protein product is CASSQDREAGSPLHF.

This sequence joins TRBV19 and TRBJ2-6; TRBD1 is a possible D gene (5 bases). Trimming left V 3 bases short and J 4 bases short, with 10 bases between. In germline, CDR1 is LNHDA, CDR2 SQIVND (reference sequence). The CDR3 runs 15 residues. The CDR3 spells CASSIQGGGANVLTF. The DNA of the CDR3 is TGTGCCAGTAGTATCCAGGGCGGAGGGGCCAACGTCCTGACTTTC.

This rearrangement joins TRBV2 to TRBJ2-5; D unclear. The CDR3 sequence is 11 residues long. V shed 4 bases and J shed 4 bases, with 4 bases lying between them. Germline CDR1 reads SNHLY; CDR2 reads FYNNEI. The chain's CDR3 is CASSALETQYF. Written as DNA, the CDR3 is TGTGCCAGCAGTGCCCTAGAGACCCAGTACTTC.

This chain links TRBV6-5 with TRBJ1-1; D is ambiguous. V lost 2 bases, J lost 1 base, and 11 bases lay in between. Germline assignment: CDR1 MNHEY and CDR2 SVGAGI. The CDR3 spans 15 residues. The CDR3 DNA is TGTGCCAGCAGTTACCACCGGGTGGAGAACACTGAAGCTTTCTTT. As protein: CASSYHRVENTEAFF.

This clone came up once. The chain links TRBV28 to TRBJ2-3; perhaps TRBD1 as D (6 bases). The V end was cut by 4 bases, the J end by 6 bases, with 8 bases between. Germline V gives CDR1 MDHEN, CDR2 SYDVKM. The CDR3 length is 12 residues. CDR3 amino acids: CASSSQGDTQYF. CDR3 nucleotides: TGTGCCAGCAGTTCCCAGGGGGATACGCAGTATTTT.

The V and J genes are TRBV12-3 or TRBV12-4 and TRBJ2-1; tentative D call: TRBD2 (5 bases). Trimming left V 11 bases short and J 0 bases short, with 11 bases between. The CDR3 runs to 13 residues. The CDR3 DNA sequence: TGTGCCTCCGGAGGTAGCTCCTACAATGAGCAGTTCTTC. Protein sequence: CASGGSSYNEQFF.

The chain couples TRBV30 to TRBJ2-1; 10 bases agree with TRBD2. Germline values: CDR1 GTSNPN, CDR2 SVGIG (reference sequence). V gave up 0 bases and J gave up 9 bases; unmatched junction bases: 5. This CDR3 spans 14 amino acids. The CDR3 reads CAWSVGLAGAEQFF. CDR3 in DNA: TGTGCCTGGAGTGTAGGGCTAGCGGGAGCTGAGCAGTTCTTC.

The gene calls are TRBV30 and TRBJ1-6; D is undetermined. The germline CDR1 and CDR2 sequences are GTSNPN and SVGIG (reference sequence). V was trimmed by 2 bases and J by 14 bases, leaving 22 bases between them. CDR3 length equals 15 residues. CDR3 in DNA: TGTGCCTGGAGTCCGATTGGACTAACCCCAATTTCCCTCCACTTT. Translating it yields CAWSPIGLTPISLHF.

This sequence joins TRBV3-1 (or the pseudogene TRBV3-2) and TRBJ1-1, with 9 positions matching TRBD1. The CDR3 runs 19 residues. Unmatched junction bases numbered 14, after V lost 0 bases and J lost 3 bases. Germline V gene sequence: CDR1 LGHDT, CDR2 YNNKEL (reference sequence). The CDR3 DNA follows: TGTGCCAGCAGCCAAGATATGGGACAGGGTATAGCTTGGTACACTGAAGCTTTCTTT. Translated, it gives CASSQDMGQGIAWYTEAFF.

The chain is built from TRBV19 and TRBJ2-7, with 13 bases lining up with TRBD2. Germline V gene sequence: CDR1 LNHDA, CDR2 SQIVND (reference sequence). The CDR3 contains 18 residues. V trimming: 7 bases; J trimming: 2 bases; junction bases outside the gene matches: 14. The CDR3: CASTSRAPGLAGTYEQYF. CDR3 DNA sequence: TGTGCCAGTACCTCCAGGGCGCCGGGACTAGCGGGGACCTACGAGCAGTACTTC.

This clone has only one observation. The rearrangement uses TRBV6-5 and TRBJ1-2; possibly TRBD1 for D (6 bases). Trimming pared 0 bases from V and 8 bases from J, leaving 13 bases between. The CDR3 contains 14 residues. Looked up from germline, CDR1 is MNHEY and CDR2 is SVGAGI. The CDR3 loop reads CASSYSGGRGGYTF. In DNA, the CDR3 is TGTGCCAGCAGTTACTCCGGGGGGCGAGGAGGCTACACCTTC.

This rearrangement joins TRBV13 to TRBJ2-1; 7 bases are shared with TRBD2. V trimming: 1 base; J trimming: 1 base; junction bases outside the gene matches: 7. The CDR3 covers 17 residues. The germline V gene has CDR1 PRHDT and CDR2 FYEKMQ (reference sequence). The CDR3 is CASSLDRGGGSYNEQFF. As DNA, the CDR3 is TGTGCCAGCAGCTTAGATAGGGGCGGGGGTTCCTACAATGAGCAGTTCTTC.

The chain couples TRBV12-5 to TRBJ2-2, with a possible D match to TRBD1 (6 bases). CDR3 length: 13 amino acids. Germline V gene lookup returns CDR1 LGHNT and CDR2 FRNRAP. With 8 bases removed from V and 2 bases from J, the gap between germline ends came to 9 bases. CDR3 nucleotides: TGTGCTAGTCGCAGGGGTAACACCGGGGAGCTGTTTTTT. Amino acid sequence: CASRRGNTGELFF.

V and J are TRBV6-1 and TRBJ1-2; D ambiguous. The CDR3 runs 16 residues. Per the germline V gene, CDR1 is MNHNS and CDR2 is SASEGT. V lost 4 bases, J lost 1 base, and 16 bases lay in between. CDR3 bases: TGTGCCAGCAGTGTATTCCGGGGATCGGGTAACTATGGCTACACCTTC. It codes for CASSVFRGSGNYGYTF.